These 18 T cell receptor beta chains share one sample of origin, sequenced in a study of T-cell memory formation after mild COVID-19. MiXCR, applied by TCRdb to the 5' RACE reads, yields one record per CDR3 protein. The table shows more than 350,000 distinct CDR3 sequences, with approximately 16% occurring only once. The sequenced material came from PBMCs or a T cell subset sorted from them (not recorded which). These receptors came from a man aged 18 to 29 who had mild COVID-19 (a few samples of this study predate the infection). Cell type and time point are not known.

Many counts were recorded for this clonotype. The chain joins TRBV20-1 to TRBJ2-3, with 9 bases lining up with TRBD2. The CDR3 contains 14 residues. CDR1 is DFQATT and CDR2 is SNEGSKA in the germline V gene (reference sequence). The trim removed 3 bases at V and 5 bases at J, leaving 6 bases unmatched. CDR3 region: CSASGGGRGDTQYF. The CDR3 DNA reads TGCAGTGCTAGTGGCGGCGGGAGGGGAGATACGCAGTATTTT.

This clonotype was seen a few times. This chain links TRBV6-2 or TRBV6-3 with TRBJ2-4; perhaps D is TRBD1 or TRBD2 (5 bases each). Germline V CDR1 and CDR2: MNHEY, SVGEGT. The CDR3 runs to 15 residues. V lost 0 bases to trimming and J lost 9 bases, with 15 bases between them. The CDR3: CASSYSGTQRGIQYF. CDR3 in DNA: TGTGCCAGCAGTTACTCGGGGACCCAAAGGGGCATTCAGTACTTC.

The chain uses TRBV7-2 and TRBJ1-1, with 7 bases aligning to TRBD1. Trimming took 3 bases from V and 4 from J; bases not matched to a gene: 8. Looked up from germline, CDR1 is SGHTA and CDR2 is FQGNSA. There are 15 residues in the CDR3. This CDR3 reads CASSFRGVGATEAFF. CDR3 DNA sequence: TGTGCCAGCAGCTTCAGGGGGGTGGGGGCCACTGAAGCTTTCTTT.

The chain joins TRBV7-3 to TRBJ2-5, with D hard to call. This CDR3 region has 14 residues. From germline, CDR1 is SGHTA and CDR2 FQGTGA. The V end lost 5 bases, the J end lost 5 bases, and 15 bases lay between the germline ends. The CDR3 region is CASSTDSRRETQYF. The CDR3 coding sequence is TGTGCCAGCAGCACCGACTCTCGAAGGGAGACCCAGTACTTC.

V usage is TRBV7-3 and J usage is TRBJ2-3; TRBD1 matches 7 bases. CDR1 and CDR2 (germline): SGHTA, FQGTGA. The length of the CDR3 is 15 residues. V was pared by 5 bases and J by 2 bases, with 7 bases of the junction left unmatched. The CDR3 sequence is CASSPRQGYTDTQYF. The CDR3 region has the DNA TGTGCCAGCAGCCCTAGACAGGGATACACAGATACGCAGTATTTT.

The gene calls are TRBV20-1 and TRBJ2-3; D possibly corresponds to TRBD1 (6 bases). Germline lookup yields CDR1 DFQATT and CDR2 SNEGSKA (reference sequence). The ends were cut back, 5 bases at V and 3 bases at J, with 9 bases in the middle. The CDR3 is made up of 12 amino acids. Here the CDR3 reads CSASTGTDTQYF. Here the CDR3 DNA reads TGCAGTGCTTCCACAGGGACAGATACGCAGTATTTT.

This clonotype was seen more than once but under ten times. This sequence joins TRBV5-1 and TRBJ2-3; D gene ambiguous. The V gene lost 1 base and the J gene lost 7 bases, with 10 bases spanning the gap. Germline assignment: CDR1 SGHRS and CDR2 YFSETQ. The CDR3 loop spans 13 amino acids. The CDR3 spells CASSLTEWNTQYF. The CDR3 nucleotides read TGCGCCAGCAGCTTGACGGAATGGAATACGCAGTATTTT.

The V and J genes are TRBV20-1 and TRBJ1-5, with D tentatively TRBD1 (5 bases). CDR3 length equals 13 residues. The V gene lost 5 bases and the J gene lost 2 bases, with 10 bases spanning the gap. Per the germline V gene, CDR1 is DFQATT and CDR2 is SNEGSKA (reference sequence). CDR3 DNA sequence: TGCAGTGCTCAAGGGGTGGGCAATCAGCCCCAGCATTTT. Translating it yields CSAQGVGNQPQHF.

This clonotype was counted ten times or more. The chain employs TRBV7-3 and TRBJ2-5; TRBD1 or TRBD2 may be the D gene (7 bases each). V lost 6 bases and J lost 2, with 13 bases in between. This CDR3 has 14 residues. CDR1 and CDR2 (germline): SGHTA, FQGTGA. CDR3: CASSSQGGQETQYF. The CDR3 coding sequence is TGTGCCAGCAGTTCCCAGGGGGGGCAAGAGACCCAGTACTTC.

The chain is built from TRBV6-5 and TRBJ2-5; TRBD2 matches at 13 bases. The CDR3 consists of 16 residues. Looked up from germline, CDR1 is MNHEY and CDR2 is SVGAGI. J gave up 7 bases and V 4 bases, and 9 bases lay outside the gene matches. Here the CDR3 DNA reads TGTGCCAGCAGTTTCCTGGGACTAGCGGGGCGTCGGACCCAGTACTTC. Encoded protein: CASSFLGLAGRRTQYF.

This chain joins TRBV3-1 and TRBJ2-1, with no clear D. The ends were cut back, 0 bases at V and 9 bases at J, with 6 bases in the middle. CDR3 length: 12 residues. In germline, CDR1 is LGHDT, CDR2 YNNKEL (reference sequence). The CDR3 DNA follows: TGTGCCAGCAGCCAAGATTCTCCTGAGCAGTTCTTC. Translated: CASSQDSPEQFF.

V is TRBV19 and J is TRBJ1-6; weak D call: TRBD1 (5 bases). This CDR3 spans 15 amino acids. Germline V gene data show CDR1 as LNHDA and CDR2 as SQIVND (reference sequence). V lost 0 bases and J lost 11, with 14 bases in between. The CDR3 DNA reads TGTGCCAGTAGTATAGATCCGGACCCGGGGGCACCCCTCCACTTT. Its translation: CASSIDPDPGAPLHF.

This clonotype was detected a few times. The gene calls are TRBV2 and TRBJ2-1; 10 nucleotides line up with TRBD2. The CDR3 consists of 17 residues. V lost 4 bases and J lost 4; bases outside the gene matches: 10. Germline CDR1 SNHLY, CDR2 FYNNEI. CDR3 sequence (DNA): TGTGCCAGCAGTGGTTCTAGCGGGGGCCAACATTACAATGAGCAGTTCTTC. The encoded protein is CASSGSSGGQHYNEQFF.

The rearrangement joins TRBV5-1 to TRBJ2-1; 7 bases map to TRBD1. V was clipped by 0 bases and J by 9 bases; unmatched bases: 12. The length of the CDR3 is 16 residues. Germline V lookup: CDR1 SGHRS, CDR2 YFSETQ. CDR3 bases: TGCGCCAGCAGCTTGGGCGGCAGGGGGATTTCTGGTGAGCAGTTCTTC. Protein sequence: CASSLGGRGISGEQFF.

CDR3 nucleotide sequence: TGTGCCACCGCAGGGACAGATCATAGCAATCAGCCCCAGCATTTT. Translated: CATAGTDHSNQPQHF. This rearrangement joins TRBV19 to TRBJ1-5; 7 bases agree with TRBD1. Per the germline V gene, CDR1 is LNHDA and CDR2 is SQIVND (reference sequence). The CDR3 covers 15 residues. J lost 0 bases, V lost 10 bases, and 9 bases had no gene match.

This clonotype occurred a few times. The rearrangement joins TRBV4-2 to TRBJ2-7; D unclear. There are 12 residues in the CDR3. Germline CDR1 and CDR2: LGHNA and YNFKEQ. Trimming cost V 3 bases and J 6 bases, with 9 bases left between them. This CDR3 is CASSHEPFEQYF. The DNA for the CDR3 is TGTGCCAGCAGCCACGAACCCTTCGAGCAGTACTTC.

There are a few counts of this clonotype. The chain links TRBV7-8 to TRBJ2-1; possible D gene TRBD2, 7 bases. V was trimmed by 1 base and J by 0 bases, leaving 19 bases between them. Looked up from germline, CDR1 is SGHVS and CDR2 is FQNEAQ. The length of the CDR3 is 19 residues. CDR3: CASSLDLRGGGFSYNEQFF. DNA of the CDR3: TGTGCCAGCAGCTTAGACTTGCGAGGCGGGGGCTTCTCCTACAATGAGCAGTTCTTC.

The chain recombines TRBV29-1 with TRBJ1-2; D unclear. Trimming pared 4 bases from V and 3 bases from J, leaving 12 bases between. This CDR3 is built from 13 residues. Germline CDR1 is SQVTM and CDR2 is ANQGSEA. In nucleotides, the CDR3 is TGCAGCGTTGTTATCTTCGAGGACTATGGCTACACCTTC. Translated: CSVVIFEDYGYTF.